Listed here are 14 T cell receptor beta chains from one sample, sequenced in a study of T cells after yellow fever vaccination. TCRdb re-called the 5' RACE reads through MiXCR, storing one row per CDR3 protein. Among approximately 550,000 distinct CDR3 sequences listed, about 14% were seen once. This sample comprised PBMCs, obtained on the day of the yellow fever booster vaccination. The receptors here all came from a man aged 25 to 45 who received the YFV17D yellow fever vaccine.

This clonotype was counted between two and nine times. V and J are TRBV7-2 and TRBJ1-4, with D hard to call. The CDR3 sequence is 13 residues long. The V end lost 6 bases, the J end lost 8 bases, and 13 bases lay between the germline ends. Germline V gives CDR1 SGHTA, CDR2 FQGNSA. CDR3 coding DNA: TGTGCCAGCAGAGGCAACCTTTGGGAAAAACTGTTTTTT. This encodes CASRGNLWEKLFF.

This clonotype turned up a few times. V is TRBV20-1 and J is TRBJ2-7, with TRBD1 matching 10 bases. Germline V gene sequence: CDR1 DFQATT, CDR2 SNEGSKA (reference sequence). With V trimmed by 7 bases and J by 7 bases, 19 bases remained unmatched. The CDR3 has 16 amino acids. CDR3 in amino acids: CSGLDLLGTGEMEQYF. Written as DNA, the CDR3 is TGCAGTGGACTAGATTTACTCGGGACAGGGGAAATGGAGCAGTACTTC.

The chain employs TRBV27 and TRBJ2-1, with TRBD2 as a possible D gene (6 bases). This CDR3 region has 16 residues. Germline assignment: CDR1 MNHEY and CDR2 SMNVEV (reference sequence). The V gene lost 6 bases and the J gene lost 0 bases, with 15 bases spanning the gap. CDR3 coding DNA: TGTGCCAGCAGAAACGACGGGAGAGGCTCCTACAATGAGCAGTTCTTC. Its protein is CASRNDGRGSYNEQFF.

This clonotype was seen more than once but under ten times. This sequence joins TRBV7-9 and TRBJ2-3, with D unclear. Per the germline V gene, CDR1 is SEHNR and CDR2 is FQNEAQ (reference sequence). V lost 8 bases and J 2 bases, leaving 11 bases between the germline ends. The CDR3 loop spans 13 amino acids. This CDR3 reads CASSEVPTDTQYF. The CDR3 DNA follows: TGTGCCAGCTCCGAGGTTCCCACAGATACGCAGTATTTT.

This clonotype was seen only a few times. The rearrangement uses TRBV21-1 and TRBJ2-3; TRBD1 was called by the table and not checked on the DNA. TRBV21-1 is listed as a pseudogene. CDR3 length: 17 amino acids. DNA for the CDR3: TGTGCCAGCAGCAGGATCCGACCCGGGGAGCCCGGGGATACGCAGTATTTT. Its protein is CASSRIRPGEPGDTQYF.

This clonotype was seen a few times. J is TRBJ2-5 and V is TRBV20-1, with TRBD2 matching over 9 bases. In germline, CDR1 is DFQATT, CDR2 SNEGSKA (reference sequence). With 3 bases clipped from V and 3 bases from J, the junction kept 5 bases outside the gene matches. This CDR3 has 14 amino acids. Written as DNA, the CDR3 is TGCAGTGCTAGGTCTCCTAGCGGGGAAGAGACCCAGTACTTC. This translates into CSARSPSGEETQYF.

V usage is TRBV7-2 and J usage is TRBJ1-5, with D possibly being TRBD1 (6 bases). The germline CDR1 and CDR2 sequences are SGHTA and FQGNSA. The V end was cut by 7 bases, the J end by 6 bases, with 19 bases between. This CDR3 region has 15 residues. The CDR3 loop is CASTLVGGARQPQHF. The DNA of the CDR3 is TGTGCCAGCACCCTCGTGGGGGGGGCGCGTCAGCCCCAGCATTTT.

The gene calls are TRBV12-3 or TRBV12-4 and TRBJ2-3, with 8 bases aligning to TRBD2. V dropped 8 bases and J dropped 1; count of bases not matched to a gene: 5. The CDR3 runs 14 residues. The CDR3 is CASASGGGTDTQYF. The CDR3 nucleotides read TGTGCCAGCGCCTCGGGGGGGGGCACAGATACGCAGTATTTT.

This clonotype was seen more than once but under ten times. The chain recombines TRBV12-3 or TRBV12-4 with TRBJ2-3, with 7 bases identical to TRBD2. V gave up 6 bases and J gave up 10 bases; unmatched junction bases: 19. This CDR3 has 16 amino acids. The CDR3 sequence is CASSERLARGLRAQYF. The CDR3 nucleotides are TGTGCCAGCAGCGAGAGACTAGCACGGGGCCTGAGGGCGCAGTATTTT.

This chain links TRBV10-3 with TRBJ1-1; D is perhaps TRBD1 (5 bases). This CDR3 has 16 amino acids. Germline V gene data show CDR1 as ENHRY and CDR2 as SYGVKD. V dropped 0 bases and J dropped 0 bases, with 11 bases sitting between them. DNA for the CDR3: TGTGCCATCAGTGAGTCGTCGGGGCACATGAACACTGAAGCTTTCTTT. Its translation: CAISESSGHMNTEAFF.

This clonotype appeared a few times. This chain links TRBV5-1 with TRBJ2-7, with D perhaps matching TRBD1 or TRBD2 (6 bases each). Germline CDR1 and CDR2: SGHRS and YFSETQ. Trimming removed 7 bases from V and 4 bases from J, with 21 bases in between. The CDR3 is made up of 15 amino acids. The CDR3 protein is CASSRGSGGGYEQYF. Written as DNA, the CDR3 is TGCGCCAGCTCCCGGGGTAGCGGAGGGGGTTACGAGCAGTACTTC.

In its sample, this clonotype was seen a few times. The chain joins TRBV4-2 to TRBJ2-7; D perhaps matches TRBD2 (7 bases). Germline V lookup: CDR1 LGHNA, CDR2 YNFKEQ. The CDR3 covers 16 residues. Trimming shortened V by 3 bases and J by 0 bases, and 15 bases separated the two germline ends. The CDR3 bases are TGTGCCAGCAGCCAGGGGGAGGGGGGGCCCTCCTACGAGCAGTACTTC. It specifies CASSQGEGGPSYEQYF.

V usage is TRBV5-1 and J usage is TRBJ2-7; possible D gene TRBD2, 6 bases. CDR3 length equals 16 residues. Germline lookup yields CDR1 SGHRS and CDR2 YFSETQ. Trimming pared 4 bases from V and 4 bases from J, leaving 21 bases between. The chain's CDR3 is CASSPRAGSGEYEQYF. The CDR3, as DNA: TGCGCCAGCAGCCCAAGAGCGGGCAGCGGAGAATACGAGCAGTACTTC.

J is TRBJ1-2 and V is TRBV29-1, with TRBD1 identical over 9 bases. Germline V lookup: CDR1 SQVTM, CDR2 ANQGSEA. V shed 5 bases, J shed 2 bases, and the junction held 3 bases outside the gene matches. The CDR3 runs to 13 residues. The CDR3, as DNA: TGCAGCGTTCGGGACAGGGAAAACTATGGCTACACCTTC. Translated: CSVRDRENYGYTF.